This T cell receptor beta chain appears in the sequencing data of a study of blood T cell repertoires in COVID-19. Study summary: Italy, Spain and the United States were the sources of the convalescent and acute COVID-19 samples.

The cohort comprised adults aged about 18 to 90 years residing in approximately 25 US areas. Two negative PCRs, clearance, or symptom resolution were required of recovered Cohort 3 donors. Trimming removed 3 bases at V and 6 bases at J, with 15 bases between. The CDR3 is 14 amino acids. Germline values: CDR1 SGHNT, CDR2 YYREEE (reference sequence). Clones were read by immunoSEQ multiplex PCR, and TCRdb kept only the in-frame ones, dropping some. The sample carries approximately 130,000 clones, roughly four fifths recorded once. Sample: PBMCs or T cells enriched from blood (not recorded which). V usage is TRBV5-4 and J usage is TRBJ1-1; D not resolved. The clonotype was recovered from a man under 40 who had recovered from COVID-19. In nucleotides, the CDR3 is TGTGCCAGCAGCTACGATAGGGTGGAGGCTGAAGCTTTCTTT. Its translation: CASSYDRVEAEAFF.